One and the same sample provided the 7 T cell receptor beta chains below, sequenced in a study of cytomegalovirus exposure and HLA in healthy donors. The PCR contained 60 Vbeta and 13 Jbeta primers. Measured with immunoSEQ multiplex PCR; TCRdb has only the in-frame clones, and not every one. Among roughly 120,000 clones listed, 70% to 80% were seen once. Sequencing was done on a sample of PBMCs. The receptor set was obtained from a woman aged 40 to 50 in good health and CMV-seropositive.

Details on this clone: Other DNA sequences in this specimen translate into the identical CDR3. The J gene is TRBJ2-3, the V gene TRBV5-1; perhaps TRBD1 as D (5 bases). The germline CDR1 and CDR2 sequences are SGHRS and YFSETQ. This CDR3 contains 14 residues. Trimming left V 5 bases short and J 2 bases short, with 12 bases between. CDR3 sequence reads: CASSPQGDTDTQYF. The CDR3 DNA sequence: TGCGCCAGCAGTCCACAAGGGGACACAGATACGCAGTATTTT.

V is TRBV7-2 and J is TRBJ2-7; 7 bases fit TRBD1. CDR1 and CDR2 (germline): SGHTA, FQGNSA. This CDR3 has 13 amino acids. The V segment lost 5 bases and the J segment 0 bases; nucleotides outside the gene matches: 1. CDR3 bases: TGTGCCAGCAGCAGGGACAGCTCCTACGAGCAGTACTTC. As protein: CASSRDSSYEQYF. The full variable domain, rest sourced from reference TRBV7-2 and TRBJ2-7, is GAGVSQSPSNKVTEKGKDVELRCDPISGHTALYWYRQSLGQGLEFLIYFQGNSAPDKSGLPSDRFSAERTGGSVSTLTIQRTQQEDSAVYLCASSRDSSYEQYFGPGTRLTVT.

The rearrangement joins TRBV13 to TRBJ2-7, with 8 positions matching TRBD1. Trimming took 7 bases from V and 3 from J; bases not matched to a gene: 8. The CDR3 runs to 14 residues. Germline CDR1 is PRHDT and CDR2 is FYEKMQ (reference sequence). The CDR3 loop is CASTRQGHFYEQYF. The CDR3 region has the DNA TGTGCCAGCACCCGACAGGGGCACTTCTACGAGCAGTACTTC.

This clone was counted only a few times. The chain is built from TRBV7-8 and TRBJ2-5; 9 nucleotides line up with TRBD2. V lost 2 bases and J lost 5; bases outside the gene matches: 12. Germline CDR1 and CDR2: SGHVS and FQNEAQ. The CDR3 totals 17 residues. CDR3 sequence (DNA): TGTGCCAGCAGCTTACGGAGAGCGGGGGGCGGGGGGGAGACCCAGTACTTC. Residues: CASSLRRAGGGGETQYF. Filled out from reference TRBV7-8 and TRBJ2-5, the complete variable domain reads GAGVSQSPRYKVAKRGQDVALRCDPISGHVSLFWYQQALGQGPEFLTYFQNEAQLDKSGLPSDRFFAERPEGSVSTLKIQRTQQEDSAVYLCASSLRRAGGGGETQYFGPGTRLLVL.

The J gene is TRBJ2-5, the V gene TRBV9; 7 bases align to TRBD1. The CDR3 is 15 residues long. Germline CDR1 is SGDLS and CDR2 is YYNGEE. J was trimmed by 5 bases and V by 0 bases; bases with no gene match: 7. This chain's CDR3 is CASSVDEGRGETQYF. The CDR3 DNA is TGTGCCAGCAGCGTAGATGAGGGCAGGGGGGAGACCCAGTACTTC.

This chain links TRBV29-1 with TRBJ1-1, with 7 bases fitting TRBD1. V was clipped by 3 bases and J by 3 bases; unmatched bases: 4. This CDR3 contains 13 residues. Germline V lookup: CDR1 SQVTM, CDR2 ANQGSEA. Written as DNA, the CDR3 is TGCAGCGTTGAGCGCCAGGGGGACACTGAAGCTTTCTTT. Translated, it gives CSVERQGDTEAFF.

The chain is built from TRBV29-1 and TRBJ2-7; TRBD1 matches at 12 bases. J gave up 6 bases and V 5 bases, and 23 bases lay outside the gene matches. This CDR3 comprises 19 residues. The germline CDR1 and CDR2 sequences are SQVTM and ANQGSEA. CDR3 sequence reads: CSVHTRDQVGTGGMGEQYF. For the CDR3, the DNA is TGCAGCGTTCACACTAGGGATCAAGTGGGGACAGGGGGCATGGGCGAGCAGTACTTC.